One sample yielded the 25 T cell receptor beta chains listed below, sequenced in a study of cytomegalovirus exposure and HLA in healthy donors. PCR used 60 Vbeta primers and 13 Jbeta primers. The table came from immunoSEQ multiplex PCR; TCRdb's copy has only in-frame clones and leaves some out. The sample has about 140,000 clones, over 60% seen once. The sequenced sample was PBMCs. These receptors all come from a female donor in good health and CMV-seronegative.

The chain has TRBV5-1 and TRBJ1-1; D perhaps matches TRBD1 (5 bases). The CDR3 spans 15 residues. The V gene's germline CDR1 is SGHRS and CDR2 YFSETQ. The V end lost 5 bases, the J end lost 1 base, and 15 bases lay between the germline ends. The DNA of the CDR3 is TGCGCCAGCAGTTCCCTCTCTACAGGGAACACTGAAGCTTTCTTT. This gives the protein CASSSLSTGNTEAFF.

The rearrangement uses TRBV6-5 and TRBJ1-1; possibly TRBD1 for D (5 bases). Germline CDR1 MNHEY, CDR2 SVGAGI. The CDR3 has 14 amino acids. V was shortened by 0 bases and J by 3 bases, with 8 bases between the two germline ends. CDR3 sequence reads: CASSYSQGHTEAFF. CDR3 DNA sequence: TGTGCCAGCAGTTACTCTCAGGGCCACACTGAAGCTTTCTTT.

The chain links TRBV25-1 to TRBJ1-2, with TRBD1 identical over 12 bases. The V gene's germline CDR1 is MGHDK and CDR2 SYGVNS. The CDR3 extends over 13 amino acids. V shed 5 bases, J shed 8 bases, and the junction held 3 bases outside the gene matches. The CDR3 reads CASSPGTGGGYTF. In DNA form, the CDR3 reads TGTGCCAGCAGTCCTGGGACAGGGGGCGGCTACACCTTC.

The CDR3 DNA sequence: TGTGCCAGCACCTCCCCCCCCGAGCAGTACTTC. Amino acid sequence: CASTSPPEQYF. The chain recombines TRBV6-6 with TRBJ2-7; unclear D gene. The V end was cut by 7 bases, the J end by 6 bases, with 10 bases between. Germline CDR1 MNHNY, CDR2 SVGAGI (reference sequence). There are 11 residues in the CDR3.

This clone occurred a few times. The J gene is TRBJ2-7, the V gene TRBV7-9; 10 nucleotides agree with TRBD2. Per the germline V gene, CDR1 is SEHNR and CDR2 is FQNEAQ (reference sequence). With V trimmed by 0 bases and J by 3 bases, 2 bases remained unmatched. This CDR3 has 15 amino acids. CDR3 sequence reads: CASSLAASGSYEQYF. In nucleotides, the CDR3 is TGTGCCAGCAGCTTAGCGGCTAGCGGGAGCTACGAGCAGTACTTC.

The V and J genes are TRBV25-1 and TRBJ2-7, with D possibly being TRBD2 (5 bases). The CDR3 has 13 residues. Germline-derived CDR1 and CDR2 are MGHDK and SYGVNS. V was shortened by 10 bases and J by 2 bases, with 15 bases between the two germline ends. CDR3 DNA sequence: TGTGCCACCCTCCCCCCGGGGACCTACGAGCAGTACTTC. Translated: CATLPPGTYEQYF.

J is TRBJ2-2 and V is TRBV6-4; TRBD1 aligns across 9 bases. The CDR3 runs 14 residues. The junction had 4 bases not matched to a gene; V was cut back by 8 bases and J by 3 bases. Germline V lookup: CDR1 MRHNA, CDR2 SNTAGT. The DNA of the CDR3 is TGTGCCAGCGAAAGGGACAGGGACACCGGGGAGCTGTTTTTT. Translated: CASERDRDTGELFF.

The V gene is TRBV7-2, the J gene TRBJ1-6; maybe TRBD1 (6 bases). Between the trimmed V and J ends, which lost 5 bases and 5 bases, there was a span of 13 bases. CDR1 is SGHTA, CDR2 FQGNSA, per germline. The CDR3 is 15 amino acids. CDR3 nucleotides: TGTGCCAGCAGCCCCCCGACAGGAGATAATTCACCCCTCCACTTT. The encoded protein is CASSPPTGDNSPLHF.

This chain connects TRBV7-2 to TRBJ2-2; 9 positions match TRBD1. Germline CDR1 SGHTA, CDR2 FQGNSA. V shed 4 bases, J shed 7 bases, and the junction held 10 bases outside the gene matches. The CDR3 contains 16 residues. The DNA of the CDR3 is TGTGCCAGCAGCTATCCCCTAGACAGGGGGGACGGGGAGCTGTTTTTT. Translating it yields CASSYPLDRGDGELFF. Combining the CDR3 with reference TRBV7-2 and TRBJ2-2 gives the whole variable domain GAGVSQSPSNKVTEKGKDVELRCDPISGHTALYWYRQSLGQGLEFLIYFQGNSAPDKSGLPSDRFSAERTGGSVSTLTIQRTQQEDSAVYLCASSYPLDRGDGELFFGEGSRLTVL.

This chain links TRBV2 with TRBJ1-1, with TRBD1 matching 8 bases. Unmatched junction bases numbered 2, after V lost 4 bases and J lost 4 bases. This CDR3 region has 13 residues. The germline gives CDR1 SNHLY, CDR2 FYNNEI. The CDR3 reads CASSGQGSTEAFF. The CDR3 region has the DNA TGTGCCAGCAGTGGACAGGGGAGCACTGAAGCTTTCTTT.

The chain is built from TRBV7-9 and TRBJ1-1; D is perhaps TRBD1 (5 bases). V shed 3 bases and J shed 4 bases, with 18 bases lying between them. CDR3 length equals 16 residues. The germline V gene encodes CDR1 SEHNR and CDR2 FQNEAQ (reference sequence). CDR3 DNA sequence: TGTGCCAGCAGCTTTATGGAGGGGCGTGGGGGCACTGAAGCTTTCTTT. This translates into CASSFMEGRGGTEAFF.

The chain couples TRBV6-5 to TRBJ2-7; D might be TRBD1 (5 bases). V was trimmed by 0 bases and J by 1 base, leaving 13 bases between them. The CDR3 runs 16 residues. From germline, CDR1 is MNHEY and CDR2 SVGAGI. The CDR3 DNA is TGTGCCAGCAGTTACTCGACACCGAAGGGGTCCTACGAGCAGTACTTC. Its translation is CASSYSTPKGSYEQYF.

This clone was counted between two and nine times. V is TRBV25-1 and J is TRBJ2-1; D gene uncertain. This CDR3 has 12 amino acids. Trimming left V 4 bases short and J 8 bases short, with 9 bases between. Germline V CDR1 and CDR2: MGHDK, SYGVNS. CDR3 bases: TGTGCCAGCAGTGCGAGCGTCCATGAGCAGTTCTTC. Protein product: CASSASVHEQFF.

This chain links TRBV7-2 with TRBJ1-1; D is ambiguous. The CDR3 runs to 15 residues. Trimming took 1 base from V and 3 from J, leaving 12 bases between them. Germline loops: CDR1 SGHTA, CDR2 FQGNSA. The CDR3, as DNA: TGTGCCAGCAGCTTAGGGGCCCCGGGATACACTGAAGCTTTCTTT. Protein sequence: CASSLGAPGYTEAFF.

The CDR3 nucleotides read TGTGCCAGCGACGGGAGCTCCTACAATGAGCAGTTCTTC. It codes for CASDGSSYNEQFF. V usage is TRBV2 and J usage is TRBJ2-1; tentative D call: TRBD2 (6 bases). Germline CDR1 SNHLY, CDR2 FYNNEI. This CDR3 has 13 amino acids. Trimming removed 8 bases from V and 0 bases from J, with 8 bases in between. Using reference TRBV2 and TRBJ2-1 for the parts outside the CDR3, the full variable domain is EPEVTQTPSHQVTQMGQEVILRCVPISNHLYFYWYRQILGQKVEFLVSFYNNEISEKSEIFDDQFSVERPDGSNFTLKIRSTKLEDSAMYFCASDGSSYNEQFFGPGTRLTVL.

The CDR3 sequence: CASGTGRRDTQYF. The CDR3 DNA reads TGTGCCAGCGGGACAGGGCGGAGGGATACGCAGTATTTT. The chain links TRBV2 to TRBJ2-3, with 9 bases lining up with TRBD1. Trimming at V came to 8 bases and at J to 6 bases, leaving 6 bases not matched to a gene. The CDR3 spans 13 residues. The germline CDR1 and CDR2 sequences are SNHLY and FYNNEI.

V is TRBV11-3 and J is TRBJ2-1; 11 positions agree with TRBD2. CDR3 length equals 20 residues. V was pared by 5 bases and J by 0 bases, with 15 bases of the junction left unmatched. Germline loops: CDR1 SGHNT, CDR2 YENEEA. CDR3 in amino acids: CASSPRQSGTSGSSYNEQFF. CDR3 bases: TGTGCCAGCAGCCCACGACAAAGTGGGACTAGCGGAAGCTCCTACAATGAGCAGTTCTTC.

The chain couples TRBV5-8 to TRBJ2-7; 10 bases fit TRBD1. The CDR3 contains 15 residues. Germline loops: CDR1 SGHTS, CDR2 YDEGEE. The V gene end was trimmed by 3 bases and the J gene end by 7 bases; junction bases not matched to a gene: 10. CDR3 DNA: TGTGCCAGCAGCTCATCCGTAGGGACAGGGGAAGAGCAGTACTTC. Translated: CASSSSVGTGEEQYF.

The gene calls are TRBV6-5 and TRBJ1-2; 8 bases map to TRBD1. CDR3 length: 15 amino acids. Germline CDR1 MNHEY, CDR2 SVGAGI. V dropped 0 bases and J dropped 4; count of bases not matched to a gene: 4. CDR3 bases: TGTGCCAGCAGTTACTCGACACAGGGGGTCTATGGCTACACCTTC. Translation gives CASSYSTQGVYGYTF.

The chain links TRBV11-3 to TRBJ1-1, with D maybe TRBD1 (5 bases). The CDR3 loop spans 13 amino acids. V was shortened by 5 bases and J by 11 bases, with 18 bases between the two germline ends. Germline V gene data show CDR1 as SGHNT and CDR2 as YENEEA. The CDR3 DNA is TGTGCCAGCAGCCCGGTCCAGGGAGGTGATGCTTTCTTT. This translates into CASSPVQGGDAFF.

The J gene is TRBJ1-1, the V gene TRBV5-6, with D unresolved. With 4 bases removed from V and 3 bases from J, the gap between germline ends came to 19 bases. Per the germline V gene, CDR1 is SGHDT and CDR2 is YYEEEE. The CDR3 runs 16 residues. In DNA, the CDR3 is TGTGCCAGCAGCCCGTGGGCAGGTGAGTGGGACACTGAAGCTTTCTTT. Amino acid sequence: CASSPWAGEWDTEAFF.

V gene TRBV19 combines with J gene TRBJ1-5, with TRBD1 as a possible D gene (5 bases). The germline gives CDR1 LNHDA, CDR2 SQIVND (reference sequence). The germline V and J ends were trimmed by 7 bases and 5 bases, with 18 bases remaining between them. The CDR3 contains 15 residues. Here the CDR3 reads CASTYGAGRYQPQHF. CDR3 sequence (DNA): TGTGCCAGTACCTATGGGGCAGGCAGGTATCAGCCCCAGCATTTT.

A few counts support this clone. This chain connects TRBV5-1 to TRBJ2-5, with D tentatively TRBD2 (6 bases). V shed 4 bases and J shed 5 bases, with 18 bases lying between them. The CDR3 is made up of 15 amino acids. CDR1 and CDR2 (germline): SGHRS, YFSETQ. CDR3 loop: CASSPGRGGRETQYF. The CDR3 DNA follows: TGCGCCAGCAGCCCGGGACGGGGTGGGAGGGAGACCCAGTACTTC.

The chain joins TRBV4-1 to TRBJ1-1, with D perhaps TRBD1 (5 bases). This CDR3 region has 15 residues. Germline assignment: CDR1 MGHRA and CDR2 YSYEKL. Trimming stripped 4 bases from V and 0 bases from J, with 12 bases between. CDR3 amino acids: CASSPETEMNTEAFF. DNA for the CDR3: TGCGCCAGCAGCCCGGAGACAGAAATGAACACTGAAGCTTTCTTT.

This chain uses TRBV27 with TRBJ1-1, with 8 positions matching TRBD1. Germline V gives CDR1 MNHEY, CDR2 SMNVEV (reference sequence). The CDR3 is 15 residues long. V gave up 5 bases and J gave up 4 bases; unmatched junction bases: 9. The CDR3 reads CASSPSVGQGTEAFF. In nucleotides, the CDR3 is TGTGCCAGCAGTCCGTCTGTTGGACAGGGCACTGAAGCTTTCTTT.